The clone carrying this TCR beta chain was seen more than once but under ten times. Antigen specificity is unknown. One entry per CDR3 protein results from TCRdb running MiXCR on the 5' RACE reads. Of about 270,000 distinct CDR3 sequences listed, about a sixth are singletons. The data derive from a study of T-cell memory formation after mild COVID-19. Study observations and caveats: Clones which contracted sat mainly in CM and EM if CD4+, and in EMRA if CD8+.

Germline CDR1 is SGHTA and CDR2 is FQGNSA. CDR3 length equals 17 residues. The V gene lost 5 bases and the J gene lost 0 bases, with 14 bases spanning the gap. This clonotype was sampled from a man between 18 and 35 years old who had mild COVID-19 (a few samples of this study predate the infection). Cell type and time point are not known. The chain joins TRBV7-2 to TRBJ1-6; D might be TRBD1 (5 bases). The material sequenced was PBMCs or a T cell subset sorted from them (not recorded which). The CDR3 spells CASSLSGGSSYNSPLHF. CDR3 nucleotide sequence: TGTGCCAGCAGCCTCTCCGGGGGGAGCTCCTATAATTCACCCCTCCACTTT. Filled out from reference TRBV7-2 and TRBJ1-6, the complete variable domain reads GAGVSQSPSNKVTEKGKDVELRCDPISGHTALYWYRQSLGQGLEFLIYFQGNSAPDKSGLPSDRFSAERTGGSVSTLTIQRTQQEDSAVYLCASSLSGGSSYNSPLHFGNGTRLTVT.